Included here is one T cell receptor (beta chain) sequence, with context. Original handling: Nucleated cell number was recorded as an estimate derived from reference gene primer amplification. The protocol was immunoSEQ multiplex PCR, while the TCRdb copy is restricted to in-frame clones and leaves out a portion. V, J and clone size are taken as reported in that table, and D and trimming were inferred from the DNA itself. The table shows 25,000 to 30,000 clones, with 85% to 90% occurring only once. The sample comes from a study of blood T cell repertoires in COVID-19. Study details: In each case, the material was cDNA or gDNA derived from T cells, B-cell-depleted T cells, or PBMCs.

The sample taken for sequencing was peripheral blood. This receptor was taken from a human donor in a cohort sampled during active COVID-19. The donor label of this sample is uncertain.

The CDR3 region is CASSLLGRSAPSSTDTQYF. The CDR3 DNA is TGTGCCAGCAGCTTATTGGGGCGGAGTGCCCCCTCTAGCACAGATACGCAGTATTTT. The chain couples TRBV7-2 to TRBJ2-3; perhaps TRBD1 as D (5 bases). The CDR3 contains 19 residues. Between the trimmed V and J ends, which lost 2 bases and 0 bases, there was a span of 21 bases. The V gene's germline CDR1 is SGHTA and CDR2 FQGNSA.